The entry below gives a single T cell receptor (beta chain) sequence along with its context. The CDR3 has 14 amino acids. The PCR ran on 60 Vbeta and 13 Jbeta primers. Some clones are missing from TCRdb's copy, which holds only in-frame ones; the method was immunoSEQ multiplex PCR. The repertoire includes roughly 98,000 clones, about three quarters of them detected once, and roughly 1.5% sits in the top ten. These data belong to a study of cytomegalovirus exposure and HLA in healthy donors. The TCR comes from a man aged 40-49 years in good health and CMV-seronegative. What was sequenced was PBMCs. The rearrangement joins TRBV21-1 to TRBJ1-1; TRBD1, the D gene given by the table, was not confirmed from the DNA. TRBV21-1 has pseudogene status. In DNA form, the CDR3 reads TGTGCCAGCACAGACAGGGAAAGGAACACTGAAGCTTTCTTT. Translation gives CASTDRERNTEAFF.